This TCR beta chain was identified in a study of cytomegalovirus exposure and HLA in healthy donors. Study summary: HLA-typed donors contributed around 82 million unique TCRs, which were held in an early data release. Study results and limitations: The study found most TCR sequences rare, yet found some public TCRs in many donors. Donor immune exposure was known only as CMV serostatus. An observed cluster of highly shared sequence variants was recorded as a likely sequencing artifact.

Amplification used 60 Vbeta primers and 13 Jbeta primers. The assay was immunoSEQ multiplex PCR, and TCRdb's table has in-frame clones only and misses some. The sample carries about 200,000 clones, about 80% recorded once. Details on this clone: What it binds is unknown.

Germline V gives CDR1 SGHTA, CDR2 FQGNSA. The V segment lost 5 bases and the J segment 7 bases; nucleotides outside the gene matches: 12. This CDR3 has 15 residues. This receptor was identified in a woman in her 30s in good health and CMV-seropositive. The sequenced material came from PBMCs. The V and J genes are TRBV7-2 and TRBJ2-7; TRBD2 matches at 9 bases. The CDR3 is CASSNQRGAGGEQYF. The CDR3 nucleotides read TGTGCCAGCAGCAACCAGCGCGGGGCGGGGGGGGAGCAGTACTTC.